Shown below are 6 T cell receptor beta chains from a single sample sequenced in a study of PD-L1 blockade in urothelial cancer. Time point here: pretreatment peripheral blood. TCRdb's table, derived via immunoSEQ multiplex PCR, lists solely in-frame clones and lacks some. This sample has approximately 39,000 clones, with just under 85% found just once. The sequences come from PBMCs, collected around atezolizumab (anti-PD-L1) treatment. The receptor set was obtained from a man older than 75 with urothelial cancer.

V and J are TRBV11-2 and TRBJ2-6; D ambiguous. This CDR3 region has 17 residues. In germline, CDR1 is SGHAT, CDR2 FQNNGV. V gave up 3 bases and J gave up 0 bases, with 12 bases separating them. CDR3 residues: CASSLPLRSSGANVLTF. The CDR3 bases are TGTGCCAGCAGCTTGCCCCTCCGTAGCTCTGGGGCCAACGTCCTGACTTTC.

V and J are TRBV19 and TRBJ2-2, with 7 bases lining up with TRBD2. V gave up 8 bases and J gave up 3 bases; unmatched junction bases: 6. The CDR3 is made up of 14 amino acids. Germline V gene sequence: CDR1 LNHDA, CDR2 SQIVND (reference sequence). CDR3 loop: CASWGREDTGELFF. The DNA for the CDR3 is TGTGCCAGTTGGGGGAGGGAGGACACCGGGGAGCTGTTTTTT.

The rearrangement uses TRBV9 and TRBJ2-7; D is possibly TRBD1 (6 bases). Between the trimmed V and J ends, which lost 0 bases and 2 bases, there was a span of 12 bases. CDR3 length equals 15 residues. Per germline, CDR1 SGDLS and CDR2 YYNGEE. The CDR3 protein is CASSVAPDSTYEQYF. CDR3 coding DNA: TGTGCCAGCAGCGTAGCTCCGGACAGTACCTACGAGCAGTACTTC.

The rearrangement uses TRBV7-2 and TRBJ2-3; D possibly corresponds to TRBD2 (6 bases). V lost 5 bases and J 8 bases, leaving 11 bases between the germline ends. The CDR3 extends over 12 amino acids. Germline-derived CDR1 and CDR2 are SGHTA and FQGNSA. CDR3: CASSPTGVTQYF. The CDR3 DNA is TGTGCCAGCAGCCCCACGGGGGTTACGCAGTATTTT.

The J gene is TRBJ2-1, the V gene TRBV10-1; 9 positions match TRBD2. This CDR3 spans 16 amino acids. Germline V gene data show CDR1 as WNHNN and CDR2 as SYGVQD (reference sequence). Trimming at V came to 1 base and at J to 10 bases, leaving 11 bases not matched to a gene. The CDR3 region is CASSEYGGRAASEQFF. CDR3 coding DNA: TGCGCCAGCAGTGAGTATGGCGGGAGGGCCGCAAGCGAGCAGTTCTTC.

The chain links TRBV19 to TRBJ2-3; 8 bases agree with TRBD2. The junction had 12 bases not matched to a gene; V was cut back by 6 bases and J by 1 base. Germline CDR1 is LNHDA and CDR2 is SQIVND (reference sequence). This CDR3 contains 17 residues. DNA of the CDR3: TGTGCCAGTAGGAGTGTATGGCGGGAGGTCCGCACAGATACGCAGTATTTT. Encoded protein: CASRSVWREVRTDTQYF.